Given below is one T cell receptor (beta chain) in context. The antigen remains unidentified. These data originate in a study of blood T cells in healthy people across ages. The CDR3 consists of 11 residues. Trimming shortened V by 9 bases and J by 5 bases, and 9 bases separated the two germline ends. Broader study findings: Getting older went along with TCR beta diversity per million T cells dropping roughly linearly.

For the second PCR, which ran for 7 to 11 cycles, a sample-barcoded 5' primer and a J-beta primer mix were used. TCRdb ran MiXCR on the 5' RACE reads and lists one entry per CDR3 protein. The sample has 800,000 to 950,000 distinct CDR3 sequences; about 28% are singletons. The same sample was also used in a study of T cells of mothers and their children.

This receptor was identified in a woman aged 40 to 50 in good health. Sequencing was done on a sample of blood. The chain recombines TRBV12-3 or TRBV12-4 with TRBJ2-3; no definite D call. Written as DNA, the CDR3 is TGTGCCAGAGTGTTTGGAGATACGCAGTATTTT. Translated: CARVFGDTQYF.